These T cell receptor beta chains were read from a single sample in a study of blood T cell repertoires in COVID-19. Repertoires were generated with immunoSEQ multiplex PCR, while TCRdb's copy carries only in-frame clones and drops some. The table has 300,000 to 350,000 clones, roughly nine tenths seen once; the top ten hold approximately 2.9%. The sequenced sample was peripheral blood. The origin of the receptors is a woman aged 30 to 39 with COVID-19, enrolled during active disease. Each CDR3 is given with its conserved first and last residue. Each record gives: V gene, J gene, clone size, D gene, CDR3 DNA, CDR3 protein. A D gene is named only where the DNA matches it firmly. The size field is filled for only some rows; it gives once, few, many or a size class.

V gene: TRBV15; J gene: TRBJ2-4; clone size: NA; D gene: NA; CDR3 DNA: TGTGCCACCAGCAGAGATAGTGACATCTTGGCCAAAAACATTCAGTACTTC; CDR3 protein: CATSRDSDILAKNIQYF
V gene: TRBV7-2; J gene: TRBJ2-5; clone size: NA; D gene: TRBD2; CDR3 DNA: TGTGCCAGCAGCTCCCTTAGCGGGAGGGAGACCCAGTACTTC; CDR3 protein: CASSSLSGRETQYF
V gene: TRBV3-1/TRBV3-2; J gene: TRBJ2-2; clone size: NA; D gene: TRBD1; CDR3 DNA: TGTGCCAGCAGCCACCTAGGGACAGGGGGAGACACCGGGGAGCTGTTTTTT; CDR3 protein: CASSHLGTGGDTGELFF
V gene: TRBV25-1; J gene: TRBJ1-2; clone size: NA; D gene: NA; CDR3 DNA: TGTGCCAGCAGTGAATTCGGGGGGCTGAGTGGTGGCTACACCTTC; CDR3 protein: CASSEFGGLSGGYTF
V gene: TRBV7-2; J gene: TRBJ2-7; clone size: once; D gene: TRBD2; CDR3 DNA: TGTGCCAGCAGCTTCGAGGGAGGGGCCTACGAGCAGTACTTC; CDR3 protein: CASSFEGGAYEQYF
V gene: TRBV28; J gene: TRBJ2-6; clone size: NA; D gene: TRBD1; CDR3 DNA: TGTGCCAGCAGTTTAGACCGGGACAGTCTCTCTGGGGCCAACGTCCTGACTTTC; CDR3 protein: CASSLDRDSLSGANVLTF
V gene: TRBV5-1; J gene: TRBJ2-1; clone size: NA; D gene: NA; CDR3 DNA: TGCGCCAGCAGCTTCCCTTCAGAAGAGGGAGGATCCTACAATGAGCAGTTCTTC; CDR3 protein: CASSFPSEEGGSYNEQFF
V gene: TRBV3-1/TRBV3-2; J gene: TRBJ2-1; clone size: NA; D gene: TRBD2; CDR3 DNA: TGTGCCAGCAGCCAAGATCGTGGGACTAGCGGGAAGGATGAGCAGTTCTTC; CDR3 protein: CASSQDRGTSGKDEQFF
V gene: TRBV27; J gene: TRBJ1-2; clone size: NA; D gene: NA; CDR3 DNA: TGTGCCAGCAGTCCCCTGACAGGTCCCTTAGGGGGCTACACCTTC; CDR3 protein: CASSPLTGPLGGYTF
V gene: TRBV11-3; J gene: TRBJ2-7; clone size: NA; D gene: TRBD2; CDR3 DNA: TGTGCCAGCAGCCCAGGTGCGGCGGGAGGGCCGGTCGAGCAGTACTTC; CDR3 protein: CASSPGAAGGPVEQYF
V gene: TRBV7-9; J gene: TRBJ1-5; clone size: NA; D gene: TRBD1; CDR3 DNA: TGTGCCAGCAGCCACGACAGGGGTAGCAATCAGCCCCAGCATTTT; CDR3 protein: CASSHDRGSNQPQHF
V gene: TRBV27; J gene: TRBJ2-7; clone size: NA; D gene: NA; CDR3 DNA: TGTGCCAGCAGTTTCTCGTTTGGAGAGTACGGGTACGAGCAGTACTTC; CDR3 protein: CASSFSFGEYGYEQYF
V gene: TRBV18; J gene: TRBJ1-2; clone size: NA; D gene: TRBD1; CDR3 DNA: TGTGCCAGCTCACCACCGGGACAGGGGTATGGCTACACCTTC; CDR3 protein: CASSPPGQGYGYTF
V gene: TRBV28; J gene: TRBJ1-3; clone size: NA; D gene: NA; CDR3 DNA: TGTGCCAGCATAACCCTAACCGGAAACACCATATATTTT; CDR3 protein: CASITLTGNTIYF
V gene: TRBV18; J gene: TRBJ1-5; clone size: NA; D gene: TRBD1; CDR3 DNA: TGTGCCAGCTCACCAAGGAGGACAGGATTCGATCAGCCCCAGCATTTT; CDR3 protein: CASSPRRTGFDQPQHF
V gene: TRBV29-1; J gene: TRBJ2-1; clone size: NA; D gene: NA; CDR3 DNA: TGCAGCGTTGTGCTGGCGGATGAGCAGTTCTTC; CDR3 protein: CSVVLADEQFF
V gene: TRBV20-1; J gene: TRBJ2-4; clone size: NA; D gene: NA; CDR3 DNA: TGCAGTGCTAGCCAGAACATTCAGTACTTC; CDR3 protein: CSASQNIQYF
V gene: TRBV27; J gene: TRBJ2-2; clone size: NA; D gene: NA; CDR3 DNA: TGTGCCAGCCTGCCCCTGACTAGCACCGGGGAGCTGTTTTTT; CDR3 protein: CASLPLTSTGELFF
V gene: TRBV6-6; J gene: TRBJ1-1; clone size: NA; D gene: TRBD1; CDR3 DNA: TGTGCCAGCAGTCGTAGGACAGGGGAGGTTCTCGGAGGCACTGAAGCTTTCTTT; CDR3 protein: CASSRRTGEVLGGTEAFF
V gene: TRBV5-4; J gene: TRBJ1-5; clone size: NA; D gene: NA; CDR3 DNA: TGTGCCAGCAGCTTCGGGGTAGAGAAAAATCAGCCCCAGCATTTT; CDR3 protein: CASSFGVEKNQPQHF
V gene: TRBV7-3; J gene: TRBJ2-1; clone size: NA; D gene: NA; CDR3 DNA: TGTGCCAGCAGCTTACGACTAGCCTACAATGAGCAGTTCTTC; CDR3 protein: CASSLRLAYNEQFF
V gene: TRBV6-5; J gene: TRBJ1-2; clone size: NA; D gene: NA; CDR3 DNA: TGTGCCAGCGTAAACAGCAAAGGCTACACCTTC; CDR3 protein: CASVNSKGYTF
V gene: TRBV7-9; J gene: TRBJ1-2; clone size: NA; D gene: TRBD1; CDR3 DNA: TGTGCCAGCAGCTCTCGGACAGGGGTACGCTACACCTTC; CDR3 protein: CASSSRTGVRYTF
V gene: TRBV6-1; J gene: TRBJ1-5; clone size: few; D gene: NA; CDR3 DNA: TGTGCCAGCAGTGAAGCGGCGGGCTTTGATCAGCCCCAGCATTTT; CDR3 protein: CASSEAAGFDQPQHF
V gene: TRBV19; J gene: TRBJ1-3; clone size: NA; D gene: NA; CDR3 DNA: TGTGCCAGTAGCTTGACCATTCAGGGGAGATCTGGAAACACCATATATTTT; CDR3 protein: CASSLTIQGRSGNTIYF
V gene: TRBV19; J gene: TRBJ1-5; clone size: NA; D gene: TRBD1; CDR3 DNA: TGTGCCAGTAGTGGCGGGGACAGGGCAAATGGTGGGACCCAGCATTTT; CDR3 protein: CASSGGDRANGGTQHF
V gene: TRBV5-1; J gene: TRBJ2-2; clone size: NA; D gene: TRBD1; CDR3 DNA: TGCGCCAGCAGGCCCGGGACAGGGCTCACCGGGGAGCTGTTTTTT; CDR3 protein: CASRPGTGLTGELFF
V gene: TRBV5-1; J gene: TRBJ2-7; clone size: NA; D gene: TRBD2; CDR3 DNA: TGCGCCAGCAGCCCCGGACTAGCGGGAAACAACGAGCAGTACTTC; CDR3 protein: CASSPGLAGNNEQYF
V gene: TRBV30; J gene: TRBJ2-6; clone size: NA; D gene: NA; CDR3 DNA: TGTGCCTGGAGTAAGGGGTCGTTCTCTGGGGCCAACGTCCTGACTTTC; CDR3 protein: CAWSKGSFSGANVLTF
V gene: TRBV7-9; J gene: TRBJ2-7; clone size: NA; D gene: NA; CDR3 DNA: TGTGCCAGCAGCTTAGTGGAGGTGGGCGGCGAGCAGTACTTC; CDR3 protein: CASSLVEVGGEQYF
V gene: TRBV27; J gene: TRBJ2-3; clone size: NA; D gene: NA; CDR3 DNA: TGTGCCAGCAGTTTAAACAGGGTCACAGATACGCAGTATTTT; CDR3 protein: CASSLNRVTDTQYF
V gene: TRBV7-6; J gene: TRBJ1-6; clone size: NA; D gene: TRBD1; CDR3 DNA: TGTGCCAGCAGCTTAGCAAGCTCAGGGGGCCCCAATTCACCCCTCCACTTT; CDR3 protein: CASSLASSGGPNSPLHF
V gene: TRBV19; J gene: TRBJ2-6; clone size: once; D gene: TRBD1; CDR3 DNA: TGTGCCAGTAGTATCAGGCAGGGGGCGTCTGGGGCCAACGTCCTGACTTTC; CDR3 protein: CASSIRQGASGANVLTF
V gene: TRBV27; J gene: TRBJ2-3; clone size: once; D gene: NA; CDR3 DNA: TGTGCCAGCAGTCGGATTCAGCAGGGCGCGAGGGATACGCAGTATTTT; CDR3 protein: CASSRIQQGARDTQYF
V gene: TRBV7-9; J gene: TRBJ2-1; clone size: NA; D gene: NA; CDR3 DNA: TGTGCCAGCAGCACCCATAGCGGAACCTACAATGAGCAGTTCTTC; CDR3 protein: CASSTHSGTYNEQFF
V gene: TRBV12-3/TRBV12-4; J gene: TRBJ2-3; clone size: NA; D gene: NA; CDR3 DNA: TGTGCCAGCAGTCTAGAACTAGCTAGGCAGTATTTT; CDR3 protein: CASSLELARQYF
V gene: TRBV5-4; J gene: TRBJ2-1; clone size: NA; D gene: NA; CDR3 DNA: TGTGCCAGCAAAAGGTCGGGGTCCTACAATGAGCAGTTCTTC; CDR3 protein: CASKRSGSYNEQFF
V gene: TRBV30; J gene: TRBJ2-7; clone size: NA; D gene: TRBD2; CDR3 DNA: TGTGCCTGGAGCCTATCTCTAGCGGGAGGAGAGCAGTACTTC; CDR3 protein: CAWSLSLAGGEQYF
V gene: TRBV29-1; J gene: TRBJ2-3; clone size: NA; D gene: TRBD2; CDR3 DNA: TGCAGCGACGTCTGGGGGGGGACGCAGTATTTT; CDR3 protein: CSDVWGGTQYF
V gene: TRBV20-1; J gene: TRBJ2-7; clone size: few; D gene: TRBD2; CDR3 DNA: TGCAGTGCTAGTAGCGGGAAGTCGGAGCAGTACTTC; CDR3 protein: CSASSGKSEQYF
V gene: TRBV25-1; J gene: TRBJ1-1; clone size: NA; D gene: NA; CDR3 DNA: TGTGCCAGCAGTGAATCCCCGACAGGGAACACTGAAGCTTTCTTT; CDR3 protein: CASSESPTGNTEAFF
V gene: TRBV12-3/TRBV12-4; J gene: TRBJ1-1; clone size: few; D gene: NA; CDR3 DNA: TGTGCCAGCAGTCTTTTGAACACTGAAGCTTTCTTT; CDR3 protein: CASSLLNTEAFF
V gene: TRBV4-1; J gene: TRBJ1-6; clone size: once; D gene: TRBD1; CDR3 DNA: TGCGCCAGCAGCCAAGATCGGACAGGGAATTCACCCCTCCACTTT; CDR3 protein: CASSQDRTGNSPLHF
V gene: TRBV18; J gene: TRBJ2-7; clone size: NA; D gene: TRBD2; CDR3 DNA: TGTGCCAGCTCACCAGGGTGGGCAGGGTCGGTAGCGGGTTACGAGCAGTACTTC; CDR3 protein: CASSPGWAGSVAGYEQYF
V gene: TRBV28; J gene: TRBJ1-5; clone size: NA; D gene: TRBD1; CDR3 DNA: TGTGCCAGCAGTTCACAGGGGAATGGTGGCAATCAGCCCCAGCATTTT; CDR3 protein: CASSSQGNGGNQPQHF
V gene: TRBV6-6; J gene: TRBJ1-5; clone size: NA; D gene: TRBD1; CDR3 DNA: TGTGCCAGCAGTTACTTACAGGGGGTTGGCAATCAGCCCCAGCATTTT; CDR3 protein: CASSYLQGVGNQPQHF
V gene: TRBV3-1/TRBV3-2; J gene: TRBJ2-1; clone size: once; D gene: TRBD2; CDR3 DNA: TGTGCCAGCAGCCAAGTCACTAGCGGGACCAGTGAGCAGTTCTTC; CDR3 protein: CASSQVTSGTSEQFF
V gene: TRBV27; J gene: TRBJ1-2; clone size: NA; D gene: TRBD1; CDR3 DNA: TGTGCCAGCAGTTTATCGTCCGGGACAGGGGGCTTCTATGGCTACACCTTC; CDR3 protein: CASSLSSGTGGFYGYTF
V gene: TRBV9; J gene: TRBJ2-7; clone size: NA; D gene: NA; CDR3 DNA: TGTGCCAGCAGCCAAACGCCCGGGGAGCCCTACGAGCAGTACTTC; CDR3 protein: CASSQTPGEPYEQYF
V gene: TRBV28; J gene: TRBJ1-2; clone size: NA; D gene: NA; CDR3 DNA: TGTGCCAGCATGCGGGGCTACACCTTC; CDR3 protein: CASMRGYTF